This T cell receptor beta chain appears in the sequencing data of a study of CD8 T cells in ankylosing spondylitis. The CDR3 contains 13 residues. The V and J ends lost 3 bases and 4 bases respectively, with 9 bases between them. Germline V gives CDR1 WNHNN, CDR2 SYGVQD (reference sequence). TCRdb independently ran MiXCR on the 5' RACE reads; one entry per CDR3 protein. The sample holds 200,000 to 300,000 distinct CDR3 sequences; more than 20% are singletons and the top ten take approximately 0.61%. Sequencing was performed on blood, either unsorted or a sorted T cell fraction (not recorded which). This TCR was sampled from a male donor with ankylosing spondylitis or in good health (not recorded which). The rearrangement links TRBV10-1 to TRBJ2-5, with D possibly TRBD1 on 5 matching bases. Here the CDR3 DNA reads TGCGCCAGCAGTGAAAGCCAGGGAGAGACCCAGTACTTC. Its translation: CASSESQGETQYF.